Shown below are 26 T cell receptor beta chains from a single sample sequenced in a study of blood T cell repertoires in COVID-19. TCRdb keeps only in-frame clones here, not all; method: immunoSEQ multiplex PCR. Among some 170,000 clones listed, about nine tenths were seen once. Sequenced: peripheral blood. The origin of the receptors is a man aged 55 to 70 with active or convalescent COVID-19.

The chain carries TRBV27 and TRBJ1-1; D uncertain. The ends were cut back, 6 bases at V and 6 bases at J, with 14 bases in the middle. Germline CDR1 and CDR2: MNHEY and SMNVEV (reference sequence). The CDR3 loop spans 13 amino acids. CDR3 loop: CASSREFLSEAFF. CDR3 DNA sequence: TGTGCCAGCAGCCGCGAGTTTTTATCTGAAGCTTTCTTT.

This clone was counted once. The chain is built from TRBV6-1 and TRBJ1-1, with a weak D call TRBD1 (6 bases). Germline V gives CDR1 MNHNS, CDR2 SASEGT. The CDR3 length is 15 residues. Between the trimmed V and J ends, which lost 3 bases and 1 base, there was a span of 12 bases. The CDR3 DNA reads as TGTGCCAGCAGTGAGGACAGTCCTTGGAACACTGAAGCTTTCTTT. It specifies CASSEDSPWNTEAFF.

V and J are TRBV9 and TRBJ2-2; TRBD1 agrees at 7 bases. V was clipped by 3 bases and J by 1 base; unmatched bases: 6. CDR1 and CDR2 (germline): SGDLS, YYNGEE. This CDR3 comprises 16 residues. For the CDR3, the DNA is TGTGCCAGCAGCGCCCTGGGACAGATGAACACCGGGGAGCTGTTTTTT. It yields the protein CASSALGQMNTGELFF.

The chain uses TRBV12-3 or TRBV12-4 and TRBJ1-2; D not certain. V lost 3 bases and J 8 bases, leaving 13 bases between the germline ends. CDR3 length: 13 residues. The CDR3 is CASSFSYRGGYTF. Here the CDR3 DNA reads TGTGCCAGCAGTTTTAGTTACCGAGGCGGCTACACCTTC.

This sequence joins TRBV4-2 and TRBJ2-7, with D possibly TRBD2 on 5 matching bases. Trimming stripped 0 bases from V and 5 bases from J, with 8 bases between. Germline values: CDR1 LGHNA, CDR2 YNFKEQ. This CDR3 region has 13 residues. The CDR3 is CASSQDRENEQYF. CDR3 nucleotide sequence: TGTGCCAGCAGCCAAGATCGGGAAAACGAGCAGTACTTC.

The chain employs TRBV2 and TRBJ1-6; 9 nucleotides agree with TRBD1. This CDR3 has 16 residues. Per the germline V gene, CDR1 is SNHLY and CDR2 is FYNNEI. V dropped 4 bases and J dropped 3; count of bases not matched to a gene: 4. The DNA of the CDR3 is TGTGCCAGCAGTGTGGACAGGGGAAACTATAATTCACCCCTCCACTTT. Its protein is CASSVDRGNYNSPLHF.

The genes are TRBV21-1 and TRBJ1-4. TRBV21-1 is recorded as a pseudogene. This CDR3 contains 17 residues. This CDR3 reads CASSKRTGTLLNEKLFF. The CDR3 bases are TGTGCCAGCAGCAAAAGGACCGGGACTCTTCTTAATGAAAAACTGTTTTTT.

The gene calls are TRBV4-1 and TRBJ2-7, with TRBD2 matching 9 bases. The germline CDR1 and CDR2 sequences are MGHRA and YSYEKL. J lost 7 bases, V lost 3 bases, and 16 bases had no gene match. CDR3 length: 17 residues. In DNA, the CDR3 is TGCGCCAGCAGCCAGGTCTCTAGTGCGGGAGGGCCGGGAGAGCAGTACTTC. Translating it yields CASSQVSSAGGPGEQYF.

The rearrangement links TRBV18 to TRBJ1-3; 8 bases fit TRBD1. V lost 4 bases, J lost 0 bases, and 5 bases stayed unmatched. CDR3 length equals 16 residues. Germline-derived CDR1 and CDR2 are KGHSH and LQKENI. CDR3 sequence reads: CASSQGQVFSGNTIYF. In nucleotides, the CDR3 is TGTGCCAGCTCACAGGGACAGGTTTTCTCTGGAAACACCATATATTTT.

The CDR3 is CASSYGTGAGSEAFF. The CDR3 DNA sequence: TGTGCCAGCAGTTATGGGACAGGGGCGGGGTCTGAAGCTTTCTTT. The chain employs TRBV27 and TRBJ1-1; TRBD1 aligns across 10 bases. Germline V CDR1 and CDR2: MNHEY, SMNVEV (reference sequence). V trimming: 4 bases; J trimming: 6 bases; junction bases outside the gene matches: 8. This CDR3 comprises 15 residues.

The rearrangement links TRBV19 to TRBJ1-2; no definite D call. The V and J ends lost 2 bases and 2 bases respectively, with 9 bases between them. Germline V gene lookup returns CDR1 LNHDA and CDR2 SQIVND (reference sequence). CDR3 size: 14 residues. CDR3 DNA sequence: TGTGCCAGTAGTATAATGGCAGAAAACTATGGCTACACCTTC. It yields the protein CASSIMAENYGYTF.

V is TRBV7-2 and J is TRBJ2-1; no reliable D call. CDR1 SGHTA and CDR2 FQGNSA come from the germline V gene. The CDR3 sequence is 14 residues long. V was clipped by 2 bases and J by 7 bases, with 12 bases between them. DNA for the CDR3: TGTGCCAGCAGCTTATTTCCAGGCGCGAATGAGCAGTTCTTC. It encodes CASSLFPGANEQFF. Full variable domain (outside the CDR3, taken from reference TRBV7-2 and TRBJ2-1): GAGVSQSPSNKVTEKGKDVELRCDPISGHTALYWYRQSLGQGLEFLIYFQGNSAPDKSGLPSDRFSAERTGGSVSTLTIQRTQQEDSAVYLCASSLFPGANEQFFGPGTRLTVL.

The chain combines TRBV7-9 with TRBJ1-4, with D perhaps TRBD1 (5 bases). Per the germline V gene, CDR1 is SEHNR and CDR2 is FQNEAQ (reference sequence). The CDR3 covers 15 residues. The V gene lost 5 bases and the J gene lost 4 bases, with 14 bases spanning the gap. Here the CDR3 DNA reads TGTGCCAGCAGCCTCATAGGGGCGAGTAATGAAAAACTGTTTTTT. This codes for CASSLIGASNEKLFF. Full variable domain (missing parts from reference TRBV7-9 and TRBJ1-4): DTGVSQNPRHKITKRGQNVTFRCDPISEHNRLYWYRQTLGQGPEFLTYFQNEAQLEKSRLLSDRFSAERPKGSFSTLEIQRTEQGDSAMYLCASSLIGASNEKLFFGSGTQLSVL.

The chain uses TRBV19 and TRBJ2-7; 8 bases map to TRBD1. The CDR3 spans 13 residues. Germline trimming cut 1 base from V and 6 bases from J; bases unmatched to any gene: 2. Germline V gene data show CDR1 as LNHDA and CDR2 as SQIVND (reference sequence). The CDR3 here is CASSIGTGGEQYF. The CDR3 DNA reads as TGTGCCAGTAGTATAGGTACAGGGGGCGAGCAGTACTTC.

The CDR3 loop is CASSETSGVGTQYF. The CDR3 DNA reads TGTGCCAGCAGTGAGACTAGCGGGGTGGGGACCCAGTACTTC. The chain is built from TRBV2 and TRBJ2-5, with 11 bases aligning to TRBD2. Germline CDR1 is SNHLY and CDR2 is FYNNEI. The V segment lost 3 bases and the J segment 7 bases; nucleotides outside the gene matches: 4. This CDR3 comprises 14 residues.

The rearrangement joins TRBV10-1 to TRBJ1-2; tentatively, D is TRBD1 (6 bases). The V end lost 6 bases, the J end lost 8 bases, and 16 bases lay between the germline ends. The V gene's germline CDR1 is WNHNN and CDR2 SYGVQD (reference sequence). The length of the CDR3 is 13 residues. The CDR3, as DNA: TGCGCCAGCAGCCAGGACAGCCGAAGGGGCTACACCTTC. This encodes CASSQDSRRGYTF.

The chain is built from TRBV14 and TRBJ2-2; 8 bases line up with TRBD2. The V segment lost 1 base and the J segment 4 bases; nucleotides outside the gene matches: 2. The CDR3 extends over 15 amino acids. Germline loops: CDR1 SGHDN, CDR2 FVKESK. This chain's CDR3 is CASSQAGGGTGELFF. Written as DNA, the CDR3 is TGTGCCAGCAGCCAAGCCGGGGGGGGCACCGGGGAGCTGTTTTTT.

The genes are TRBV27 and TRBJ2-1; 9 bases map to TRBD2. V dropped 4 bases and J dropped 0; count of bases not matched to a gene: 13. The CDR3 covers 19 residues. Germline lookup yields CDR1 MNHEY and CDR2 SMNVEV (reference sequence). The CDR3 reads CASSSIPRLAAISYNEQFF. In nucleotides, the CDR3 is TGTGCCAGCAGTTCCATACCTCGACTAGCGGCAATCTCCTACAATGAGCAGTTCTTC.

The chain links TRBV5-1 to TRBJ1-4, with D maybe TRBD1 (6 bases). The germline V and J ends were trimmed by 4 bases and 7 bases, with 14 bases remaining between them. The CDR3 is made up of 14 amino acids. The V gene's germline CDR1 is SGHRS and CDR2 YFSETQ. This CDR3 is CASSPEGEGEKLFF. The CDR3 nucleotides read TGCGCCAGCAGCCCGGAGGGGGAGGGTGAAAAACTGTTTTTT.

V gene TRBV7-6 combines with J gene TRBJ2-7, with a possible D match to TRBD2 (6 bases). This CDR3 comprises 15 residues. Germline CDR1 reads SGHVS; CDR2 reads FNYEAQ. The ends were cut back, 8 bases at V and 5 bases at J, with 22 bases in the middle. The CDR3 is CASQRVGPGNDEQYF. The CDR3 nucleotides are TGTGCCAGCCAGCGGGTAGGGCCCGGGAACGACGAGCAGTACTTC.

The chain combines TRBV6-2 or TRBV6-3 with TRBJ2-1; TRBD2 matches 8 bases. Germline V gene lookup returns CDR1 MNHEY and CDR2 SVGEGT. This CDR3 region has 16 residues. V gave up 0 bases and J gave up 2 bases; unmatched junction bases: 3. This chain's CDR3 is CASSYSGRGAYNEQFF. CDR3 nucleotide sequence: TGTGCCAGCAGTTACTCTGGGCGGGGGGCCTACAATGAGCAGTTCTTC.

The chain carries TRBV27 and TRBJ1-3; D not resolved. The CDR3 length is 13 residues. V lost 1 base, J lost 4 bases, and 5 bases lay in between. Germline CDR1 reads MNHEY; CDR2 reads SMNVEV (reference sequence). CDR3 sequence reads: CASSLYGGNTIYF. The DNA for the CDR3 is TGTGCCAGCAGTTTATATGGCGGAAACACCATATATTTT.

V and J are TRBV10-3 and TRBJ1-1, with a tentative D call TRBD1 (5 bases). This CDR3 has 13 amino acids. V was shortened by 8 bases and J by 1 base, with 11 bases between the two germline ends. Germline CDR1 reads ENHRY; CDR2 reads SYGVKD. The CDR3 spells CAIQGAKNTEAFF. DNA for the CDR3: TGTGCCATCCAAGGGGCAAAGAACACTGAAGCTTTCTTT.

This clone was seen just once. The chain has TRBV14 and TRBJ1-2; D is unclear. CDR1 and CDR2 (germline): SGHDN, FVKESK. The V and J ends lost 4 bases and 4 bases respectively, with 7 bases between them. The CDR3 totals 12 residues. CDR3 region: CASSPQSYGYTF. The CDR3 nucleotides are TGTGCCAGCAGCCCACAGAGCTATGGCTACACCTTC.

In DNA form, the CDR3 reads TGTGCCAGCAGCTCAAGGTACACCGGGACTATAAAGAGCTCCTACAATGAGCAGTTCTTC. Translation gives CASSSRYTGTIKSSYNEQFF. The gene calls are TRBV7-8 and TRBJ2-1, with 7 bases fitting TRBD2. The germline V gene encodes CDR1 SGHVS and CDR2 FQNEAQ. The CDR3 runs 20 residues. Unmatched junction bases numbered 18, after V lost 4 bases and J lost 0 bases.

The genes are TRBV5-4 and TRBJ2-7, with D possibly matching TRBD1 (6 bases). CDR1 and CDR2 from the germline V gene are SGHNT and YYREEE (reference sequence). The CDR3 has 14 residues. V lost 4 bases and J 0 bases, leaving 11 bases between the germline ends. CDR3 loop: CASSADRSSYEQYF. In DNA form, the CDR3 reads TGTGCCAGCAGCGCCGACAGGAGCTCCTACGAGCAGTACTTC.